This passage covers 7 T cell receptor beta chains from one sample sequenced in a study of T cell clonotyping in hematopoietic cell transplantation. Repertoires were generated with immunoSEQ multiplex PCR, while TCRdb's copy carries only in-frame clones and drops some. This sample has roughly 16,000 clones; 80% to 95% occur once, and the top ten carry over 4.5%. Specimen: peripheral blood mononuclear cells. The receptor source for this set is a man aged 35 to 55 in good health. Some clones in this sample may be carry-over from other donors' samples.

This rearrangement joins TRBV5-1 to TRBJ2-3, with 9 bases aligning to TRBD1. CDR1 and CDR2 from the germline V gene are SGHRS and YFSETQ. The CDR3 spans 20 residues. V trimming: 3 bases; J trimming: 0 bases; junction bases outside the gene matches: 17. CDR3 loop: CASSWQPSGTGYTSTDTQYF. DNA for the CDR3: TGCGCCAGCAGCTGGCAACCTTCCGGGACAGGGTATACTAGCACAGATACGCAGTATTTT.

The chain combines TRBV28 with TRBJ2-7; D is possibly TRBD1 (6 bases). Between the trimmed V and J ends, which lost 1 base and 3 bases, there was a span of 13 bases. This CDR3 spans 15 amino acids. The germline CDR1 and CDR2 sequences are MDHEN and SYDVKM. In DNA form, the CDR3 reads TGTGCCAGCAGTTTATTCCCAGGGGAGTACTACGAGCAGTACTTC. It specifies CASSLFPGEYYEQYF.

This clone has only one observation. The chain recombines TRBV5-1 with TRBJ2-7, with D possibly matching TRBD1 (5 bases). The V gene lost 0 bases and the J gene lost 5 bases, with 15 bases spanning the gap. This CDR3 contains 15 residues. Germline V gene sequence: CDR1 SGHRS, CDR2 YFSETQ. CDR3 DNA: TGCGCCAGCAGCTTGGCCGGACACCCGGGCAACGAGCAGTACTTC. This translates into CASSLAGHPGNEQYF. Looking up the rest from reference TRBV5-1 and TRBJ2-7 gives the full variable domain: KAGVTQTPRYLIKTRGQQVTLSCSPISGHRSVSWYQQTPGQGLQFLFEYFSETQRNKGNFPGRFSGRQFSNSRSEMNVSTLELGDSALYLCASSLAGHPGNEQYFGPGTRLTVT.

A few counts support this clone. V and J are TRBV20-1 and TRBJ2-1; D gene unclear. Trimming shortened V by 6 bases and J by 10 bases, and 7 bases separated the two germline ends. Germline values: CDR1 DFQATT, CDR2 SNEGSKA (reference sequence). The CDR3 has 9 amino acids. The CDR3 sequence is CSARKEQFF. The CDR3 nucleotides are TGCAGTGCCCGGAAGGAGCAGTTCTTC.

The chain links TRBV15 to TRBJ2-7; 7 nucleotides line up with TRBD1. Unmatched junction bases numbered 3, after V lost 1 base and J lost 0 bases. The CDR3 spans 15 residues. Per germline, CDR1 LNHNV and CDR2 YYDKDF (reference sequence). As DNA, the CDR3 is TGTGCCACCAGCAGAGCCGGACAGGTCTCCTACGAGCAGTACTTC. Its protein is CATSRAGQVSYEQYF.

This clone has a handful of counts. The gene calls are TRBV7-2 and TRBJ2-7, with TRBD1 identical over 11 bases. From germline, CDR1 is SGHTA and CDR2 FQGNSA. V gave up 4 bases and J gave up 3 bases; unmatched junction bases: 2. This CDR3 region has 14 residues. CDR3 amino acids: CASSSGTGGYEQYF. CDR3 in DNA: TGTGCCAGCAGCTCCGGGACAGGGGGCTACGAGCAGTACTTC.

This clone was seen only once. The CDR3 coding sequence is TGTGCCTGGACCGGGGCCCCAACCCACGAGCAGTACTTC. Amino acids: CAWTGAPTHEQYF. The J gene is TRBJ2-7, the V gene TRBV30, with D possibly being TRBD1 or TRBD2 (5 bases each). There are 13 residues in the CDR3. The V and J ends lost 4 bases and 5 bases respectively, with 15 bases between them. CDR1 is GTSNPN and CDR2 is SVGIG in the germline V gene (reference sequence).